The clone carrying this T cell receptor (beta chain) was seen a single time. The healthy adult donors were HIV-negative and reported no recent acute infections or vaccinations. These data belong to a study of shared clonotypes between healthy human individuals. Germline V CDR1 and CDR2: MRHNA, SNTAGT. The CDR3 runs to 14 residues. Trimming left V 4 bases short and J 2 bases short, with 12 bases between. This table comes from immunoSEQ multiplex PCR, and its TCRdb copy is limited to in-frame clones, with some not included. The sample lists over 400,000 clones, roughly 80% seen once, with 10% to 15% in the top ten.

The genes are TRBV6-4 and TRBJ2-7; D is ambiguous. The receptor was isolated from a woman between 35 and 50 years old in good health. Some clones in this sample may be carry-over from other donors' samples. The sample taken for sequencing was PBMCs. In DNA, the CDR3 is TGTGCCAGCAGTGCCTTCATGGGCCCCTACGAGCAGTACTTC. Encoded protein: CASSAFMGPYEQYF.